The clone carrying this T cell receptor (beta chain) has just a few counts. The data were taken from a study of beta chain features in type 1 diabetes. Trimming stripped 5 bases from V and 0 bases from J, with 8 bases between. From germline, CDR1 is SNHLY and CDR2 FYNNEI. The CDR3 totals 14 residues. The authors reverse transcribed all of the isolated RNA, so sequencing captured expressed TCRB transcripts. Assay: immunoSEQ multiplex PCR; the TCRdb copy retains only in-frame clones and omits some. The sample contains 250,000 to 350,000 clones, around 13% of which appear only once. The receptor comes from a man aged 30 to 39 in good health. The gene calls are TRBV2 and TRBJ1-3; D remains unclear. The specimen sequenced was central memory CD4+ T cells from blood. The CDR3 here is CASSMGLSGNTIYF. CDR3 DNA sequence: TGTGCCAGCAGTATGGGTCTCTCTGGAAACACCATATATTTT.